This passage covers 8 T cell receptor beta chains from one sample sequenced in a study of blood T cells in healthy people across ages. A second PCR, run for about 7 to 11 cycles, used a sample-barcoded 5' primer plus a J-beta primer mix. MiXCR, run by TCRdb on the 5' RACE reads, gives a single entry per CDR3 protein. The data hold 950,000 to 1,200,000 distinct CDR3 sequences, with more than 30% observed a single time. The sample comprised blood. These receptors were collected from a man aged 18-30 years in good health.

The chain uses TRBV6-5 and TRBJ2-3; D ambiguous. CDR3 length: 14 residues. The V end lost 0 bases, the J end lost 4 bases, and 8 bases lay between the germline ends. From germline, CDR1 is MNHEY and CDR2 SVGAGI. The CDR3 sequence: CASSYSIPSDTQYF. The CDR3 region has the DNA TGTGCCAGCAGTTACTCGATACCCTCAGATACGCAGTATTTT.

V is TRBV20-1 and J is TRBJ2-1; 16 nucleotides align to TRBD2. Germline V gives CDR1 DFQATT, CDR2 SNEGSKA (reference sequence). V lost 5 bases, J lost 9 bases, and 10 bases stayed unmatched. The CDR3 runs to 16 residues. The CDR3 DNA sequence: TGCAGTGCTTCCGGGACTAGCGGGGGGGCTGATGCTGAGCAGTTCTTC. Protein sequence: CSASGTSGGADAEQFF.

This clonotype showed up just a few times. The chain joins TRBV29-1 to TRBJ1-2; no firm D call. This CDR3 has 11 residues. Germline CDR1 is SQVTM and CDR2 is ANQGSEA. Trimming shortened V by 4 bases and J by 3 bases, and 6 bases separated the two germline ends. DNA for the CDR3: TGCAGCGTTGGGATGGACTATGGCTACACCTTC. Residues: CSVGMDYGYTF.

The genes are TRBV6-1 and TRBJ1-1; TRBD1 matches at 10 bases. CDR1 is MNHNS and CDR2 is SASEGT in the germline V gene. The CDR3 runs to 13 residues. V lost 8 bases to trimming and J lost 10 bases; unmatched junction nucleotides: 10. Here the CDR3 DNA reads TGTGCCAGCCCCCCGACCGGGACAGGGGCAGCTTTCTTT. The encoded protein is CASPPTGTGAAFF.

The CDR3 DNA follows: TGTGCCAGCAGCTTACTCTTGGGAGTTAATGAAAAACTGTTTTTT. Its translation is CASSLLLGVNEKLFF. The chain carries TRBV7-2 and TRBJ1-4; the D is unclear. Trimming removed 2 bases at V and 4 bases at J, with 11 bases between. The germline V gene encodes CDR1 SGHTA and CDR2 FQGNSA. This CDR3 is built from 15 residues.

This chain's CDR3 is CASSNREGGSSNEKLFF. CDR3 nucleotides: TGTGCCAGCAGCAACAGGGAGGGGGGTTCTTCTAATGAAAAACTGTTTTTT. The rearrangement uses TRBV12-3 or TRBV12-4 and TRBJ1-4; a possible D gene is TRBD1 (6 bases). Trimming pared 6 bases from V and 3 bases from J, leaving 20 bases between. CDR3 length: 17 amino acids.

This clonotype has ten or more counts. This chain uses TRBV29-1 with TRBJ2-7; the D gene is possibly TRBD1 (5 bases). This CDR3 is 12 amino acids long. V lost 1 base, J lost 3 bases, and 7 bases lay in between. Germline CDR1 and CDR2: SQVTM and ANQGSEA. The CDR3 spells CSVEGTFYEQYF. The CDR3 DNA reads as TGCAGCGTTGAAGGGACATTCTACGAGCAGTACTTC.

The CDR3 spells CASSYLKGRDRNEQFF. For the CDR3, the DNA is TGTGCCAGCAGTTACTTAAAGGGTCGGGACCGTAATGAGCAGTTCTTC. The genes are TRBV6-6 and TRBJ2-1; D tentatively reads TRBD1 or TRBD2 (5 bases each). With 1 base removed from V and 7 bases from J, the gap between germline ends came to 17 bases. Germline V gives CDR1 MNHNY, CDR2 SVGAGI (reference sequence). This CDR3 region has 16 residues.